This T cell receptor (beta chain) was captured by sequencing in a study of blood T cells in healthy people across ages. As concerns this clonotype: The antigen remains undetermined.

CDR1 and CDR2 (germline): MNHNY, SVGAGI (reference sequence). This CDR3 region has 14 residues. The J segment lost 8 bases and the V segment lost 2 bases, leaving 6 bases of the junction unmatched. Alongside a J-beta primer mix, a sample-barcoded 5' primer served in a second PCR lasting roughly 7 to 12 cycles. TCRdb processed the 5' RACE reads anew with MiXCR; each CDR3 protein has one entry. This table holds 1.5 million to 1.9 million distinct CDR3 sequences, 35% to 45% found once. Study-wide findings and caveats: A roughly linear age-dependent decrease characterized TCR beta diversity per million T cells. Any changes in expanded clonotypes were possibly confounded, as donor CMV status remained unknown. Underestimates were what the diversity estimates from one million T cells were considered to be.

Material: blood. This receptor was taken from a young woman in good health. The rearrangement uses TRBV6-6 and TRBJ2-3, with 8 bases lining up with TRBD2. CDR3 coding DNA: TGTGCCAGCAGTTACGAACTAGCGGCTCGTACGCAGTATTTT. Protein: CASSYELAARTQYF.